These 25 T cell receptor beta chains share one sample of origin, sequenced in a study of shared clonotypes between healthy human individuals. Here immunoSEQ multiplex PCR was the method, and the copy in TCRdb shows in-frame clones only, minus some. Among fewer than 650,000 clones, 76% were seen once, and the ten largest hold over 10%. Material: PBMCs. These receptors originate from a woman aged 40 to 49 in good health. Some clones in this sample may be carry-over from other donors' samples.

The chain employs TRBV5-1 and TRBJ2-7; weak D call: TRBD2 (6 bases). Germline CDR1 and CDR2: SGHRS and YFSETQ. V shed 4 bases and J shed 3 bases, with 23 bases lying between them. This CDR3 region has 17 residues. The CDR3 protein is CASSPLSGGLGGYEQYF. The CDR3 DNA reads as TGCGCCAGCAGCCCGTTAAGTGGAGGGCTTGGGGGCTACGAGCAGTACTTC.

The V and J genes are TRBV27 and TRBJ1-4; a weak D match, TRBD1 (5 bases). Germline V CDR1 and CDR2: MNHEY, SMNVEV (reference sequence). CDR3 length equals 16 residues. Trimming cost V 3 bases and J 5 bases, with 16 bases left between them. This chain's CDR3 is CASSFAQFRGNEKLFF. In DNA, the CDR3 is TGTGCCAGCAGTTTCGCTCAGTTTCGGGGGAATGAAAAACTGTTTTTT.

This clone has just one count. The V gene is TRBV19, the J gene TRBJ2-5; 11 bases agree with TRBD1. The V gene's germline CDR1 is LNHDA and CDR2 SQIVND (reference sequence). The CDR3 is 16 amino acids. Trimming removed 5 bases from V and 5 bases from J; junction bases left unmatched: 10. CDR3 protein: CASSPRGQGAWETQYF. CDR3 coding DNA: TGTGCCAGTAGTCCTCGTGGACAGGGGGCTTGGGAGACCCAGTACTTC.

The V call is TRBV5-6, the J call TRBJ1-2; tentatively, D is TRBD1 (6 bases). Looked up from germline, CDR1 is SGHDT and CDR2 is YYEEEE. The CDR3 totals 13 residues. Trimming shortened V by 3 bases and J by 6 bases, and 12 bases separated the two germline ends. The DNA for the CDR3 is TGTGCCAGCAGCTCACAGGGTCAGGATGGCTACACCTTC. Amino acids: CASSSQGQDGYTF.

The V gene is TRBV27, the J gene TRBJ1-2; 10 nucleotides line up with TRBD1. Germline values: CDR1 MNHEY, CDR2 SMNVEV (reference sequence). The CDR3 has 14 amino acids. V was pared by 6 bases and J by 7 bases, with 8 bases of the junction left unmatched. The CDR3 sequence is CASSPTGGVSGYTF. The CDR3 DNA is TGTGCCAGCAGCCCGACAGGGGGCGTTTCTGGCTACACCTTC.

V usage is TRBV30 and J usage is TRBJ2-1; D is unresolved. Between the trimmed V and J ends, which lost 5 bases and 3 bases, there was a span of 5 bases. The CDR3 has 11 amino acids. The V gene's germline CDR1 is GTSNPN and CDR2 SVGIG (reference sequence). CDR3 loop: CAWFRYNEQFF. The CDR3 DNA reads as TGTGCCTGGTTTCGCTACAATGAGCAGTTCTTC.

This clone was seen just once. The chain uses TRBV18 and TRBJ2-7; 7 bases are shared with TRBD2. This CDR3 comprises 15 residues. The ends lost 3 bases at V and 6 bases at J; junction bases unmatched: 11. From germline, CDR1 is KGHSH and CDR2 LQKENI. In DNA form, the CDR3 reads TGTGCCAGCTCACCCGGACTAGATGCGAAGAGCGAGCAGTACTTC. Its translation: CASSPGLDAKSEQYF.

The chain has TRBV4-3 and TRBJ1-5; D uncertain. V was trimmed by 0 bases and J by 7 bases, leaving 7 bases between them. The CDR3 has 13 amino acids. Germline V gene data show CDR1 as LGHNA and CDR2 as YSLEER. CDR3 amino acids: CASSQDIRQPQHF. The CDR3 DNA reads as TGCGCCAGCAGCCAAGATATCCGGCAGCCCCAGCATTTT.

The rearrangement links TRBV6-5 to TRBJ2-3; 9 positions match TRBD1. Per germline, CDR1 MNHEY and CDR2 SVGAGI. This CDR3 comprises 15 residues. With V trimmed by 4 bases and J by 4 bases, 6 bases remained unmatched. CDR3 region: CASSSGQGYPDTQYF. CDR3 DNA sequence: TGTGCCAGCAGTTCCGGACAGGGGTACCCAGATACGCAGTATTTT.

The chain couples TRBV28 to TRBJ2-1; 9 positions agree with TRBD1. In germline, CDR1 is MDHEN, CDR2 SYDVKM. The V gene end was trimmed by 9 bases and the J gene end by 1 base; junction bases not matched to a gene: 13. There are 17 residues in the CDR3. The CDR3 DNA is TGTGCCAGTGCTACTCCCGGGACAGGGTCATCCTACAATGAGCAGTTCTTC. It translates to CASATPGTGSSYNEQFF. Combining the CDR3 with reference TRBV28 and TRBJ2-1 gives the whole variable domain DVKVTQSSRYLVKRTGEKVFLECVQDMDHENMFWYRQDPGLGLRLIYFSYDVKMKEKGDIPEGYSVSREKKERFSLILESASTNQTSMYLCASATPGTGSSYNEQFFGPGTRLTVL.

The gene calls are TRBV5-1 and TRBJ1-1; D is undetermined. Germline assignment: CDR1 SGHRS and CDR2 YFSETQ. The V and J ends lost 5 bases and 5 bases respectively, with 10 bases between them. The CDR3 runs 12 residues. DNA of the CDR3: TGCGCCAGCAGGCTTAAGGCGACTGAAGCTTTCTTT. Its translation is CASRLKATEAFF.

This rearrangement joins TRBV4-2 to TRBJ2-3; D gene ambiguous. V was shortened by 3 bases and J by 3 bases, with 1 base between the two germline ends. The germline V gene encodes CDR1 LGHNA and CDR2 YNFKEQ. The CDR3 covers 11 residues. The CDR3 loop reads CASSQTDTQYF. The CDR3 nucleotides read TGTGCCAGCAGCCAGACAGATACGCAGTATTTT.

The table lists this clone with a few counts. The V gene is TRBV15, the J gene TRBJ2-5, with D perhaps matching TRBD1 or TRBD2 (5 bases each). CDR3 size: 15 residues. Trimming stripped 1 base from V and 3 bases from J, with 12 bases between. The germline gives CDR1 LNHNV, CDR2 YYDKDF (reference sequence). The CDR3 nucleotides read TGTGCCACCAGCAGAGCGACCGGGGCCGAAGAGACCCAGTACTTC. Protein sequence: CATSRATGAEETQYF.

This chain uses TRBV14 with TRBJ2-1; the D gene is possibly TRBD1 (6 bases). The germline V and J ends were trimmed by 2 bases and 7 bases, with 9 bases remaining between them. Germline V gives CDR1 SGHDN, CDR2 FVKESK. CDR3 length: 13 residues. Here the CDR3 DNA reads TGTGCCAGCAGCCAAAACCAGGGGAATGAGCAGTTCTTC. This codes for CASSQNQGNEQFF.

The rearrangement uses TRBV11-2 and TRBJ2-1; possible D gene TRBD2, 5 bases. This CDR3 is 13 amino acids long. Trimming pared 8 bases from V and 7 bases from J, leaving 15 bases between. Germline CDR1 SGHAT, CDR2 FQNNGV. CDR3 in amino acids: CASAPSRGNEQFF. The CDR3 DNA reads TGTGCCAGCGCTCCTTCCCGGGGTAATGAGCAGTTCTTC.

The rearrangement uses TRBV11-2 and TRBJ1-1; possibly TRBD1 for D (6 bases). This CDR3 has 14 residues. Trimming shortened V by 5 bases and J by 1 base, and 11 bases separated the two germline ends. In germline, CDR1 is SGHAT, CDR2 FQNNGV. Written as DNA, the CDR3 is TGTGCCAGCAGCATTCGCAGGGGGAACACTGAAGCTTTCTTT. Its translation is CASSIRRGNTEAFF.

The CDR3, as DNA: TGTGCCAGCAGCTTATGGCAGGGCCATGGCTACACCTTC. Protein: CASSLWQGHGYTF. This rearrangement joins TRBV7-9 to TRBJ1-2, with TRBD1 as a possible D gene (5 bases). Trimming took off 2 bases at V and 6 bases at J, with 10 bases between the two ends. The CDR3 has 13 amino acids. Germline V gives CDR1 SEHNR, CDR2 FQNEAQ (reference sequence).

The CDR3 sequence: CASSLEGQGVTDTQYF. CDR3 in DNA: TGTGCCAGCAGCTTGGAGGGACAGGGGGTAACAGATACGCAGTATTTT. The chain links TRBV5-6 to TRBJ2-3; TRBD1 matches 11 bases. The CDR3 is 16 amino acids. Germline CDR1 is SGHDT and CDR2 is YYEEEE. Trimming at V came to 0 bases and at J to 3 bases, leaving 3 bases not matched to a gene. Using reference TRBV5-6 and TRBJ2-3 for the parts outside the CDR3, the full variable domain is DAGVTQSPTHLIKTRGQQVTLRCSPKSGHDTVSWYQQALGQGPQFIFQYYEEEERQRGNFPDRFSGHQFPNYSSELNVNALLLGDSALYLCASSLEGQGVTDTQYFGPGTRLTVL.

This clone was detected ten times or more. Distinct nucleotide sequences in the sample also encode this CDR3. V is TRBV11-2 and J is TRBJ1-2; D is unclear. V gave up 2 bases and J gave up 5 bases, with 6 bases separating them. CDR1 and CDR2 (germline): SGHAT, FQNNGV. The length of the CDR3 is 12 residues. The CDR3 is CASSLTAYGYTF. CDR3 DNA sequence: TGTGCCAGCAGCTTAACAGCATATGGCTACACCTTC.

J is TRBJ2-7 and V is TRBV4-1; the match to TRBD2 covers 13 bases. There are 18 residues in the CDR3. The junction had 12 bases not matched to a gene; V was cut back by 5 bases and J by 2 bases. Germline V CDR1 and CDR2: MGHRA, YSYEKL. The CDR3 loop is CASSSFRTSGRSPYEQYF. CDR3 coding DNA: TGCGCCAGCAGCTCCTTTCGGACTAGCGGGAGATCCCCCTACGAGCAGTACTTC.

This chain connects TRBV4-1 to TRBJ1-1, with unresolved D. Trimming removed 1 base at V and 4 bases at J, with 7 bases between. In germline, CDR1 is MGHRA, CDR2 YSYEKL. This CDR3 has 13 amino acids. The CDR3 DNA sequence: TGCGCCAGCAGCCAAGGGGCCGGCACTGAAGCTTTCTTT. Protein: CASSQGAGTEAFF.

The J gene is TRBJ2-7, the V gene TRBV5-4; the D call may be TRBD1 or TRBD2 (5 bases each). With 4 bases removed from V and 5 bases from J, the gap between germline ends came to 13 bases. From germline, CDR1 is SGHNT and CDR2 YYREEE (reference sequence). The CDR3 has 13 residues. The CDR3 region is CASSGGFLDEQYF. CDR3 nucleotide sequence: TGTGCCAGCAGCGGGGGATTCCTCGACGAGCAGTACTTC.

The J gene is TRBJ1-4, the V gene TRBV7-9, with D possibly being TRBD1 (5 bases). V lost 3 bases to trimming and J lost 8 bases, with 13 bases between them. From germline, CDR1 is SEHNR and CDR2 FQNEAQ (reference sequence). This CDR3 region has 14 residues. CDR3 DNA: TGTGCCAGCAGCTTCCAGGGCGCTGGCGAAAAACTGTTTTTT. Translated, it gives CASSFQGAGEKLFF. Based on the CDR3 plus reference TRBV7-9 and TRBJ1-4, the full variable domain is DTGVSQNPRHKITKRGQNVTFRCDPISEHNRLYWYRQTLGQGPEFLTYFQNEAQLEKSRLLSDRFSAERPKGSFSTLEIQRTEQGDSAMYLCASSFQGAGEKLFFGSGTQLSVL.

The rearrangement uses TRBV2 and TRBJ2-2; TRBD2 aligns across 8 bases. The V gene's germline CDR1 is SNHLY and CDR2 FYNNEI. This CDR3 is 17 amino acids long. Trimming removed 4 bases from V and 4 bases from J; junction bases left unmatched: 11. The DNA of the CDR3 is TGTGCCAGCAGTGGGCCACTAGCGGAGCAGGGCACCGGGGAGCTGTTTTTT. Its translation: CASSGPLAEQGTGELFF.

A few counts support this clone. The genes are TRBV9 and TRBJ2-5; 7 nucleotides match TRBD1. The better agreement between TRBJ2-7 and the DNA end casts doubt on the J call. The CDR3 extends over 13 amino acids. Germline V CDR1 and CDR2: SGDLS, YYNGEE. DNA of the CDR3: TGTGCCAGCAGCGTAGGAGGGGGCGGCGAGCAGTACTTC. Protein: CASSVGGGGEQYF.